This T cell receptor (beta chain) was obtained from a study of Ad26.COV2.S vaccination and SARS-CoV-2 variants. Study details: Of the COV1001 trial arms, the Ad26.COV2.S arm included the donor. Ad26.COV2.S was injected intramuscularly once or twice, 56 days apart. General study findings and limits: Quantification of TCR breadth and depth may have yielded underestimates of total T cell responses.

As for this clone: The antigen remains undetermined.

This table comes from immunoSEQ multiplex PCR, and its TCRdb copy is limited to in-frame clones, with some not included. The data show hundreds of thousands of clones, around 89% seen once. The treatment was: 19 received Ad26.COV2.S at low or high dose, single or two shots; about 5 received placebo; per-sample allocation not given. Sampling took place 63 days after the first vaccine or placebo injection. What was given as vaccine was an Ad26 vector encoding Wuhan-strain SARS-CoV-2 spike. The CDR3 sequence is 14 residues long. CDR1 SGHAT and CDR2 FQNNGV come from the germline V gene. V lost 2 bases, J lost 3 bases, and 10 bases lay in between.

The J gene is TRBJ2-5, the V gene TRBV11-2; D ambiguous. The specimen comprised peripheral blood, sampled in a trial of Ad26.COV2.S vaccine versus placebo. This TCR was recovered from a person between 18 and 65 years old who received the Ad26.COV2.S COVID-19 vaccine or a placebo. CDR3 sequence: CASSLNPREETQYF. CDR3 DNA: TGTGCCAGCAGCTTAAATCCAAGGGAAGAGACCCAGTACTTC.